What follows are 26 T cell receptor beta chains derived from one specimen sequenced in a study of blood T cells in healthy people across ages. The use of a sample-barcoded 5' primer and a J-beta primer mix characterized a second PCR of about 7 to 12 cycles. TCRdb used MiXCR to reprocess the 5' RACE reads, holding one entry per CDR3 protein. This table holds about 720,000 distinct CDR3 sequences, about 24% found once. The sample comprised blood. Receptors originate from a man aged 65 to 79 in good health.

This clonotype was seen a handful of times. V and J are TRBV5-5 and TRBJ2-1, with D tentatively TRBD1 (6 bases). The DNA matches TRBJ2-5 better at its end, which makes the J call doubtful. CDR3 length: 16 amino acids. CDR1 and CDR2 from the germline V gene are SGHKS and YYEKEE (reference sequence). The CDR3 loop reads CASSLRQAKGVETQYF. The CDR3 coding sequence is TGTGCCAGCAGCTTGCGACAGGCCAAAGGTGTGGAGACCCAGTACTTC.

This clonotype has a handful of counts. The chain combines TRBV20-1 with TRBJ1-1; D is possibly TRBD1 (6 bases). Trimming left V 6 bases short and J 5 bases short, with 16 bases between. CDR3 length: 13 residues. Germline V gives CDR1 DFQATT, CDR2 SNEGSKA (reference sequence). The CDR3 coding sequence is TGCAGTGCCATACAGGGAGGCATAACTGAAGCTTTCTTT. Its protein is CSAIQGGITEAFF.

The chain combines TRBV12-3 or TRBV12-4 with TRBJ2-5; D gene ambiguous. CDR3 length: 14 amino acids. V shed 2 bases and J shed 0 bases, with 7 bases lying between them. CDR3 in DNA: TGTGCCAGCAGTTTATCCTGGTACCAAGAGACCCAGTACTTC. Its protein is CASSLSWYQETQYF.

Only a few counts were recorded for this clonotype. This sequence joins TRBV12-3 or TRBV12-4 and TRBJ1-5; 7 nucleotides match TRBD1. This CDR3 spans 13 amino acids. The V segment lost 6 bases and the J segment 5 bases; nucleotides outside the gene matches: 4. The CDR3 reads CASRQGWDQPQHF. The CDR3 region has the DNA TGTGCCAGCAGACAGGGGTGGGATCAGCCCCAGCATTTT.

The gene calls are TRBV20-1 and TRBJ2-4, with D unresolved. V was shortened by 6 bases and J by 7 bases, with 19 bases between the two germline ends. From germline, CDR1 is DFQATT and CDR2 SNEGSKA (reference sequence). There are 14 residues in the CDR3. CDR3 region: CSAKGPQITNIQYF. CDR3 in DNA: TGCAGTGCGAAGGGTCCCCAGATTACGAACATTCAGTACTTC.

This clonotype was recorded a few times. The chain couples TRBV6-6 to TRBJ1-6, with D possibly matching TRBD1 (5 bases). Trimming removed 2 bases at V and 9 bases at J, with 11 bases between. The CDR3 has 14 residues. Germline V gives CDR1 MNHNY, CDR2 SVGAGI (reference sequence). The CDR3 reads CASSYEQGSSPLHF. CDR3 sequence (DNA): TGTGCCAGCAGTTACGAGCAGGGCAGTTCACCCCTCCACTTT.

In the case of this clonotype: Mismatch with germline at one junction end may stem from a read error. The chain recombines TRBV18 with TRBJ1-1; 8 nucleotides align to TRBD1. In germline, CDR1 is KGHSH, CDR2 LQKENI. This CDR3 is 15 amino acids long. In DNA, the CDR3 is TGTGTCAGCTCACCACAGGGGGAGCTCAACACTGAAGCTTTCTTT. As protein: CVSSPQGELNTEAFF.

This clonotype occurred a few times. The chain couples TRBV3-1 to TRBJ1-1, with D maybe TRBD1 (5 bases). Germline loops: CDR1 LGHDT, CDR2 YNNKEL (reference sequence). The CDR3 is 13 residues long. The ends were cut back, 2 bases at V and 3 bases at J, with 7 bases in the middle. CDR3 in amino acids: CASSQRGDTEAFF. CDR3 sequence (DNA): TGTGCCAGCAGCCAAAGGGGAGACACTGAAGCTTTCTTT.

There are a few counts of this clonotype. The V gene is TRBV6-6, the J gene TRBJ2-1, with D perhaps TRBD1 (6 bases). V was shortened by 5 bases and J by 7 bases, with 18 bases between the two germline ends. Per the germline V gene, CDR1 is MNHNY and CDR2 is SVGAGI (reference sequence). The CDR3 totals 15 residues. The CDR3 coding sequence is TGTGCCAGCAGTAAGACAGGTTTTAAGCTAAATGAGCAGTTCTTC. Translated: CASSKTGFKLNEQFF.

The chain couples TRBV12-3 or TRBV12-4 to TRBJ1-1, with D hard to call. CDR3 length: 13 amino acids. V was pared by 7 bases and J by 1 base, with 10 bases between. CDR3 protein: CASIQKGNTEAFF. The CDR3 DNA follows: TGTGCCAGCATCCAGAAAGGGAACACTGAAGCTTTCTTT.

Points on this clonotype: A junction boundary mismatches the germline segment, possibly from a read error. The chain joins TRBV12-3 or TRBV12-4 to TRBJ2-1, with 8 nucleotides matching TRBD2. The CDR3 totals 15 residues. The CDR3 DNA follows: TGTGCCACCAGTTTGGCTAGCGGGCTCTACAATGAGCAGTTCTTC. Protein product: CATSLASGLYNEQFF.

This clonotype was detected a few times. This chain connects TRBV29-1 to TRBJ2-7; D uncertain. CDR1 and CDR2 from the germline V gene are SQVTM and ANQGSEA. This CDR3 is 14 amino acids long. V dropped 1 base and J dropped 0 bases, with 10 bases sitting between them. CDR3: CSVEGPANSYEQYF. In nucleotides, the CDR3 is TGCAGCGTTGAAGGGCCCGCCAACTCCTACGAGCAGTACTTC.

The CDR3, as DNA: TGTGCCACCAGTGATTCGACAGGGATATATGGCTACACCTTC. Protein product: CATSDSTGIYGYTF. V is TRBV24-1 and J is TRBJ1-2; TRBD1 matches 7 bases. Looked up from germline, CDR1 is KGHDR and CDR2 is SFDVKD. V lost 2 bases and J lost 5; bases outside the gene matches: 4. The CDR3 sequence is 14 residues long.

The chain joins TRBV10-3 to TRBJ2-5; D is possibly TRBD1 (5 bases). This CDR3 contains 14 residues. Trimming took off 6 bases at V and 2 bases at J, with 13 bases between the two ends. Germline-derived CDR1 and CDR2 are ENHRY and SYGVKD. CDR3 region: CAISARGSQETQYF. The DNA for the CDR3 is TGTGCCATCAGCGCTAGGGGCTCTCAAGAGACCCAGTACTTC.

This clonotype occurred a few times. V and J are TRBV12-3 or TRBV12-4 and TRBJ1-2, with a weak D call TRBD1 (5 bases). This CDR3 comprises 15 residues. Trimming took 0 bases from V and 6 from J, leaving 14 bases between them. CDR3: CASSLALMAGDGYTF. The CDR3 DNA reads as TGTGCCAGCAGTTTAGCGCTAATGGCGGGGGATGGCTACACCTTC.

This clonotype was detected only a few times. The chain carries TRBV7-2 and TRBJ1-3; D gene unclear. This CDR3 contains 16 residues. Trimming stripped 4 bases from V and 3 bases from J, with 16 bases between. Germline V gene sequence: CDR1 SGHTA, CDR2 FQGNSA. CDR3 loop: CASSSQAGSGGNTIYF. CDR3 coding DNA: TGTGCCAGCAGCTCCCAAGCTGGTTCTGGTGGAAACACCATATATTTT.

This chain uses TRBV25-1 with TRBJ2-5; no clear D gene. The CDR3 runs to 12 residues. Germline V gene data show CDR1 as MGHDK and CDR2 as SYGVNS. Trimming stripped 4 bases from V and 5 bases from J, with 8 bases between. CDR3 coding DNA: TGTGCCAGCAGTGGGGTATCGGAGACCCAGTACTTC. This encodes CASSGVSETQYF.

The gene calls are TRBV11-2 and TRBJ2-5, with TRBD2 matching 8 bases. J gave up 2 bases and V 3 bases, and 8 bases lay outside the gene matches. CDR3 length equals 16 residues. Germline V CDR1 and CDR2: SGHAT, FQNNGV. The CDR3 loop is CASSLLRAGAQETQYF. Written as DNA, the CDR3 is TGTGCCAGCAGCTTGCTGCGAGCGGGAGCGCAAGAGACCCAGTACTTC.

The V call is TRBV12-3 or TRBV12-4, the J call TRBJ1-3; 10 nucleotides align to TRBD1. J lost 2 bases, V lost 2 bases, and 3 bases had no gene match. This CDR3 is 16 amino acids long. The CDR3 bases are TGTGCCAGCAGTTTACCCGGGACAGGGGCTGGAAACACCATATATTTT. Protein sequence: CASSLPGTGAGNTIYF.

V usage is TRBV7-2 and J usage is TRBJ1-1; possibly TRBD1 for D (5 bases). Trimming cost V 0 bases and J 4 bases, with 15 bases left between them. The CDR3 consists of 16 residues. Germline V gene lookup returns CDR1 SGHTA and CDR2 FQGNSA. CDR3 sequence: CASSLAGLGLGTEAFF. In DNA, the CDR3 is TGTGCCAGCAGCTTAGCGGGATTGGGGCTTGGCACTGAAGCTTTCTTT.

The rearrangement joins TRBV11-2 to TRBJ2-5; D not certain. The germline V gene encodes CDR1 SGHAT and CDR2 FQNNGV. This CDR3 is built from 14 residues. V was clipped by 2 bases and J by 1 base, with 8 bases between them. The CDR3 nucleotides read TGTGCCAGCAGCTTAAATTCCGGCCAAGAGACCCAGTACTTC. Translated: CASSLNSGQETQYF. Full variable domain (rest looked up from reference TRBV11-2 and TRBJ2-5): EAGVAQSPRYKIIEKRQSVAFWCNPISGHATLYWYQQILGQGPKLLIQFQNNGVVDDSQLPKDRFSAERLKGVDSTLKIQPAKLEDSAVYLCASSLNSGQETQYFGPGTRLLVL.

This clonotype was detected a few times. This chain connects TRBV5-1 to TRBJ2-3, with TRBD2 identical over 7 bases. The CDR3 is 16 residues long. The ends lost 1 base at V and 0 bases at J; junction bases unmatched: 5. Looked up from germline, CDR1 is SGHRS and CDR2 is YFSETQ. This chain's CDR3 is CASSLFLRESTDTQYF. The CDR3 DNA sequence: TGCGCCAGCAGCTTGTTTCTGCGGGAGAGCACAGATACGCAGTATTTT.

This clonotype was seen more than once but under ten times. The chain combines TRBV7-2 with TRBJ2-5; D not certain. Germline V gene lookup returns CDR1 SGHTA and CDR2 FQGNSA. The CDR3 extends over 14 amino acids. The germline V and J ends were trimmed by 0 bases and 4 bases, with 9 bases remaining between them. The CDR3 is CASSLANSLETQYF. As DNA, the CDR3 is TGTGCCAGCAGCTTAGCGAACAGCCTAGAGACCCAGTACTTC.

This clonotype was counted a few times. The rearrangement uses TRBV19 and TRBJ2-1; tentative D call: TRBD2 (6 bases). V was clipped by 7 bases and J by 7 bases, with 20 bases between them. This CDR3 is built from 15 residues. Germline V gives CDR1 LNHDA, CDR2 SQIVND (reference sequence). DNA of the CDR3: TGTGCCAGTACTCCGGGGGACGTAGTTTGGAATGAGCAGTTCTTC. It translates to CASTPGDVVWNEQFF.

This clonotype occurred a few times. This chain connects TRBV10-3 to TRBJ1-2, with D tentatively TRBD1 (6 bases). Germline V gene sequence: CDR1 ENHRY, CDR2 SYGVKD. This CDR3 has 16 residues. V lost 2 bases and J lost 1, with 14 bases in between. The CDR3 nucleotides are TGTGCCATCAGTGAGGGTAACAGGGTGAATAACTATGGCTACACCTTC. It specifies CAISEGNRVNNYGYTF.

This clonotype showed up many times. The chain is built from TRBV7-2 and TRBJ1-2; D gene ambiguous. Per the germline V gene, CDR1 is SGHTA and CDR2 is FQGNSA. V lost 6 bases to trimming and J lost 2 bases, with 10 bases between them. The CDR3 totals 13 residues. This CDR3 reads CASSLGVNYGYTF. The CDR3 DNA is TGTGCCAGCAGTCTTGGGGTAAACTATGGCTACACCTTC.